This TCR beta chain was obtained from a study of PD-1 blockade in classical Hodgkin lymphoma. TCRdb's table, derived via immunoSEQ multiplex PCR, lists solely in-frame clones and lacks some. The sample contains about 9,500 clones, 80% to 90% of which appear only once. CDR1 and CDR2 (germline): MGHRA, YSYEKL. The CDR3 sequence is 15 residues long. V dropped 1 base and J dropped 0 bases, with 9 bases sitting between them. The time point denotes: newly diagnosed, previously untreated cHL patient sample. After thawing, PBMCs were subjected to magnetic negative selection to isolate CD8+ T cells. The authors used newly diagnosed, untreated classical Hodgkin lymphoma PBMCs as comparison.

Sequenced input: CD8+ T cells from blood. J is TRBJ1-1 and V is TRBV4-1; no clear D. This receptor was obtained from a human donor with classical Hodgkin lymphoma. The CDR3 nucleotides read TGCGCCAGCAGCCAAGTTTTAAGCATGAACACTGAAGCTTTCTTT. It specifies CASSQVLSMNTEAFF.